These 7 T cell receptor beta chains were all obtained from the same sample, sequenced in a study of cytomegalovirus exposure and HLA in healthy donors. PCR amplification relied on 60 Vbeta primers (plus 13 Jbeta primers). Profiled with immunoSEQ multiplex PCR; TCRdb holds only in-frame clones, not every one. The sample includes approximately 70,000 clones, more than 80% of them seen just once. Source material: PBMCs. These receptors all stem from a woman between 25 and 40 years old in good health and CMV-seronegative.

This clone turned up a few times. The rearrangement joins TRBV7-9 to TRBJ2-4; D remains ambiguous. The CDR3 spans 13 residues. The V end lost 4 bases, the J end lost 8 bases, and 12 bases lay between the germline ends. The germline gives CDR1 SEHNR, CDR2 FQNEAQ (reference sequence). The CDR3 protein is CASSSIARHIQYF. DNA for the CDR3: TGTGCCAGCAGCTCTATTGCGAGGCACATTCAGTACTTC.

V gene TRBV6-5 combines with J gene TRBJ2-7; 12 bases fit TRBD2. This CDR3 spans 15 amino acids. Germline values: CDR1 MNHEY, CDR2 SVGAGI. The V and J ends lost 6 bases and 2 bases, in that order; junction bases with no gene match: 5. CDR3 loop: CASRGLAGGPYEQYF. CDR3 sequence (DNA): TGTGCCAGCAGGGGGCTAGCGGGGGGGCCCTACGAGCAGTACTTC.

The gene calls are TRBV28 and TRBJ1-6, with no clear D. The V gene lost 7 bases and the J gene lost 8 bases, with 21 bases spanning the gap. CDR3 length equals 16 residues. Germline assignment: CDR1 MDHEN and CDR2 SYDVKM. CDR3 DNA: TGTGCCAGCACAATCCGTAGAGAGGCAAAGGATTCACCCCTCCACTTT. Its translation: CASTIRREAKDSPLHF.

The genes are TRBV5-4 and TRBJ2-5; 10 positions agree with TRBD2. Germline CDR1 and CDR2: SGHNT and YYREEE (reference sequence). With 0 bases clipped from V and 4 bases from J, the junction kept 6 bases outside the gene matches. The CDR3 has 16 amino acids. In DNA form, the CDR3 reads TGTGCCAGCAGCTTGGGCAGCGGGGGGGCTGGAGAGACCCAGTACTTC. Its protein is CASSLGSGGAGETQYF.

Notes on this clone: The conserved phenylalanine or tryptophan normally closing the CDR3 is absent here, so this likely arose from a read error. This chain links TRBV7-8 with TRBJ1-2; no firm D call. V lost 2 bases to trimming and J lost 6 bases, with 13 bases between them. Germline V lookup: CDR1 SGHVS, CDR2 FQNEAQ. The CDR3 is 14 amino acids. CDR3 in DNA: TGTGCCAGCAGCTTACAGCGGATTTCACATGGCTACACCCTC. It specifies CASSLQRISHGYTL.

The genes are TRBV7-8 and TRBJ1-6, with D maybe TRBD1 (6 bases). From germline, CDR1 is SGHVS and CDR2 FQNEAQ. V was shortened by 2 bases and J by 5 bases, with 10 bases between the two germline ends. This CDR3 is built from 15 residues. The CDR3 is CASSLYSGDNSPLHF. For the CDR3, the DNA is TGTGCCAGCAGCTTATATTCAGGGGATAATTCACCCCTCCACTTT.

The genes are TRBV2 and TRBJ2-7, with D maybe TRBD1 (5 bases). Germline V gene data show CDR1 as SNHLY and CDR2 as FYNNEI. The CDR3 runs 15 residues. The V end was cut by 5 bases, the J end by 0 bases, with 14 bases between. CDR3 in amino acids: CASSPLQGSSYEQYF. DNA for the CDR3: TGTGCCAGCAGTCCGCTCCAGGGAAGCTCCTACGAGCAGTACTTC. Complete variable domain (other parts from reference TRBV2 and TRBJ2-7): EPEVTQTPSHQVTQMGQEVILRCVPISNHLYFYWYRQILGQKVEFLVSFYNNEISEKSEIFDDQFSVERPDGSNFTLKIRSTKLEDSAMYFCASSPLQGSSYEQYFGPGTRLTVT.